This passage covers 13 T cell receptor beta chains from one sample sequenced in a study of blood T cell repertoires in COVID-19. Assay: immunoSEQ multiplex PCR; the TCRdb copy retains only in-frame clones and omits some. The sample consists of around 130,000 clones, 85% of them appearing once. The sample taken for sequencing was peripheral blood. These receptors were obtained from a human donor in a cohort sampled during active COVID-19.

This clone was recorded only once. This rearrangement joins TRBV18 to TRBJ1-5; no clear D. Deletions cut 2 bases from V and 0 bases from J, with 8 bases between. This CDR3 has 15 amino acids. CDR1 is KGHSH and CDR2 is LQKENI in the germline V gene. The CDR3 region is CASSPDTYSNQPQHF. In DNA form, the CDR3 reads TGTGCCAGCTCACCAGACACCTATAGCAATCAGCCCCAGCATTTT.

V and J are TRBV9 and TRBJ2-1; the D gene is possibly TRBD2 (6 bases). The CDR3 covers 14 residues. Germline assignment: CDR1 SGDLS and CDR2 YYNGEE. Trimming removed 4 bases from V and 8 bases from J, with 16 bases in between. The CDR3 region has the DNA TGTGCCAGCAGCACGGACCCCGGGAGCTATGAGCAGTTCTTC. The encoded protein is CASSTDPGSYEQFF. Full variable domain (remainder filled in from reference TRBV9 and TRBJ2-1): DSGVTQTPKHLITATGQRVTLRCSPRSGDLSVYWYQQSLDQGLQFLIQYYNGEERAKGNILERFSAQQFPDLHSELNLSSLELGDSALYFCASSTDPGSYEQFFGPGTRLTVL.

CDR3 sequence (DNA): TGTGCCAGCAGCCTCAGGGGTACGAGCACAGATACGCAGTATTTT. Translated, it gives CASSLRGTSTDTQYF. This chain uses TRBV11-2 with TRBJ2-3; a possible D gene is TRBD1 (6 bases). The germline V gene has CDR1 SGHAT and CDR2 FQNNGV. The length of the CDR3 is 15 residues. V shed 5 bases and J shed 0 bases, with 12 bases lying between them.

This chain links TRBV6-4 with TRBJ1-2, with 7 bases aligning to TRBD1. CDR1 and CDR2 (germline): MRHNA, SNTAGT. The CDR3 length is 14 residues. V shed 4 bases and J 8 bases; nucleotides not matched to a gene: 10. DNA for the CDR3: TGTGCCAGCAGTGGAGGACAGGTCGCGGGCGGCTACACCTTC. Translation gives CASSGGQVAGGYTF.

This clone was picked up a small number of times. The chain links TRBV12-3 or TRBV12-4 to TRBJ2-1; 7 nucleotides match TRBD1. V was clipped by 5 bases and J by 8 bases; unmatched bases: 3. The CDR3 length is 12 residues. Here the CDR3 reads CASSLRGYEQFF. The CDR3, as DNA: TGTGCCAGCAGTCTCAGGGGGTATGAGCAGTTCTTC.

This chain uses TRBV19 with TRBJ1-1; D is unclear. CDR1 is LNHDA and CDR2 is SQIVND in the germline V gene (reference sequence). Trimming pared 7 bases from V and 1 base from J, leaving 4 bases between. The CDR3 totals 11 residues. In nucleotides, the CDR3 is TGTGCCAGTATTCAGAACACTGAAGCTTTCTTT. Translation: CASIQNTEAFF.

The chain has TRBV3-1 (or the pseudogene TRBV3-2) and TRBJ2-2; TRBD1 aligns across 7 bases. The trim removed 4 bases at V and 3 bases at J, leaving 11 bases unmatched. The CDR3 is 17 amino acids. The germline CDR1 and CDR2 sequences are LGHDT and YNNKEL (reference sequence). The CDR3 DNA follows: TGTGCCAGCAGCCTCAAAAAGGGGGCGAAACACACCGGGGAGCTGTTTTTT. This sequence encodes CASSLKKGAKHTGELFF.

V and J are TRBV30 and TRBJ1-6; 9 bases fit TRBD1. After removal of 3 bases from V and 10 bases from J, the junction contained 13 bases not matched to a gene. The CDR3 runs 16 residues. CDR1 GTSNPN and CDR2 SVGIG come from the germline V gene (reference sequence). The DNA for the CDR3 is TGTGCCTGGAGGACATTAGGGGGACAGGGTGGATCACCCCTCCACTTT. Translating gives CAWRTLGGQGGSPLHF.

The chain has TRBV9 and TRBJ2-3; TRBD2 agrees at 9 bases. The CDR3 totals 17 residues. Germline CDR1 is SGDLS and CDR2 is YYNGEE. The J segment lost 5 bases and the V segment lost 0 bases, leaving 10 bases of the junction unmatched. The CDR3 here is CASSVDPRGGQKDTQYF. Written as DNA, the CDR3 is TGTGCCAGCAGCGTAGATCCGCGGGGGGGCCAAAAAGATACGCAGTATTTT.

A word on this clone: The sample contains more than one DNA sequence encoding this CDR3. The gene calls are TRBV7-2 and TRBJ1-1; D gene uncertain. The V gene's germline CDR1 is SGHTA and CDR2 FQGNSA. This CDR3 spans 13 amino acids. V shed 1 base and J shed 1 base, with 4 bases lying between them. The CDR3 loop is CASSLVRNTEAFF. The CDR3 DNA sequence: TGTGCCAGCAGCTTAGTCAGGAACACTGAAGCTTTCTTT.

V and J are TRBV6-5 and TRBJ2-1; D is uncertain. CDR1 is MNHEY, CDR2 SVGAGI, per germline. V was trimmed by 7 bases and J by 6 bases, leaving 7 bases between them. CDR3 length: 11 residues. CDR3 in amino acids: CASTSGNEQFF. The CDR3 DNA reads as TGTGCCAGCACCTCGGGCAATGAGCAGTTCTTC.

Notes on this clone: The sample carries other DNA sequences with the same CDR3. The rearrangement joins TRBV18 to TRBJ2-5; TRBD1 might be the D (5 bases). With 3 bases removed from V and 5 bases from J, the gap between germline ends came to 10 bases. CDR1 and CDR2 from the germline V gene are KGHSH and LQKENI. CDR3 size: 13 residues. The CDR3 region has the DNA TGTGCCAGCTCACCTCAGGGCTTGGAGACCCAGTACTTC. It encodes CASSPQGLETQYF.

This chain links TRBV12-5 with TRBJ1-4, with D tentatively TRBD1 (6 bases). In germline, CDR1 is LGHNT, CDR2 FRNRAP. Deletions cut 7 bases from V and 8 bases from J, with 17 bases between. The CDR3 spans 14 residues. The CDR3 spells CASAERTGREKLFF. The CDR3 coding sequence is TGTGCTAGTGCCGAACGCACAGGGCGCGAAAAACTGTTTTTT.